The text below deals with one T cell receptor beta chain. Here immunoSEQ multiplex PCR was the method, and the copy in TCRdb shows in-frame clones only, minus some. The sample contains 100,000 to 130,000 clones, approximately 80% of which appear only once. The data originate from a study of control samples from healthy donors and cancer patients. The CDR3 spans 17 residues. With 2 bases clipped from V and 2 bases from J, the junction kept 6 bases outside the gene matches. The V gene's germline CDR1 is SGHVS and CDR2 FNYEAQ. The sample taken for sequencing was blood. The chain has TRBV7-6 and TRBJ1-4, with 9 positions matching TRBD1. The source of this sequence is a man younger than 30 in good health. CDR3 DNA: TGTGCCAGCAGCTTATCGCCGACAGGGGGGACTAATGAAAAACTGTTTTTT. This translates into CASSLSPTGGTNEKLFF.